The 27 T cell receptor beta chains in this list originate from one sample, sequenced in a study of OX40 agonist ivuxolimab in advanced cancers. The assay was immunoSEQ multiplex PCR, and TCRdb's table has in-frame clones only and misses some. This table holds roughly 70,000 clones, roughly 84% found once. The sequencing here drew on CD4+ or CD8+ T cells sorted from blood, taken in a trial of the OX40 agonist ivuxolimab. The origin of the receptors is an adult with an advanced solid tumor such as melanoma, head and neck, liver or kidney cancer.

The rearrangement links TRBV28 to TRBJ1-2; D is uncertain. CDR3 length: 12 residues. The V end lost 7 bases, the J end lost 4 bases, and 10 bases lay between the germline ends. Germline CDR1 reads MDHEN; CDR2 reads SYDVKM. CDR3 region: CASNLLGYGYTF. CDR3 sequence (DNA): TGTGCCAGCAACTTACTCGGCTATGGCTACACCTTC.

The V and J genes are TRBV6-6 and TRBJ2-7; 8 positions match TRBD2. The germline gives CDR1 MNHNY, CDR2 SVGAGI (reference sequence). The CDR3 extends over 13 amino acids. The V segment lost 2 bases and the J segment 6 bases; nucleotides outside the gene matches: 3. The CDR3 DNA reads as TGTGCCAGCAGTTACGGAACTAGCGGCGAGCAGTACTTC. Amino acid sequence: CASSYGTSGEQYF.

V usage is TRBV11-3 and J usage is TRBJ2-1, with a weak D call TRBD2 (6 bases). The CDR3 is made up of 14 amino acids. The ends were cut back, 1 base at V and 6 bases at J, with 10 bases in the middle. The V gene's germline CDR1 is SGHNT and CDR2 YENEEA. The CDR3 DNA reads as TGTGCCAGCAGCTTAGGGGGTAGCGGCAATGAGCAGTTCTTC. Its translation: CASSLGGSGNEQFF.

The chain carries TRBV5-1 and TRBJ2-3; 7 bases match TRBD2. This CDR3 has 13 residues. Trimming removed 4 bases from V and 6 bases from J; junction bases left unmatched: 5. CDR1 is SGHRS and CDR2 is YFSETQ in the germline V gene. This CDR3 reads CASSLTSSDTQYF. The CDR3 nucleotides read TGCGCCAGCAGCCTGACTAGCAGTGATACGCAGTATTTT. Looking up the rest from reference TRBV5-1 and TRBJ2-3 gives the full variable domain: KAGVTQTPRYLIKTRGQQVTLSCSPISGHRSVSWYQQTPGQGLQFLFEYFSETQRNKGNFPGRFSGRQFSNSRSEMNVSTLELGDSALYLCASSLTSSDTQYFGPGTRLTVL.

The V and J genes are TRBV5-1 and TRBJ1-3; no definite D call. CDR1 and CDR2 (germline): SGHRS, YFSETQ. Trimming pared 2 bases from V and 0 bases from J, leaving 9 bases between. This CDR3 comprises 15 residues. CDR3: CASSLTASSGNTIYF. The CDR3 bases are TGCGCCAGCAGCTTAACAGCGAGCTCTGGAAACACCATATATTTT.

This rearrangement joins TRBV7-3 to TRBJ2-1; D ambiguous. Trimming removed 5 bases at V and 5 bases at J, with 13 bases between. Germline V gene sequence: CDR1 SGHTA, CDR2 FQGTGA. This CDR3 region has 14 residues. The CDR3 region has the DNA TGTGCCAGCAGCACGATCGAGGCAAACAATGAGCAGTTCTTC. Protein: CASSTIEANNEQFF.

The rearrangement links TRBV6-5 to TRBJ1-5, with D maybe TRBD1 (6 bases). The CDR3 spans 14 residues. V was cut by 6 bases and J by 7 bases, with 16 bases left in between. CDR1 is MNHEY, CDR2 SVGAGI, per germline. CDR3 region: CASSPERGRQPQHF. The CDR3 coding sequence is TGTGCCAGCAGCCCCGAGAGGGGGAGACAGCCCCAGCATTTT.

The CDR3 sequence: CASSNQRGGFGNEQFF. In DNA, the CDR3 is TGTGCCAGCAGCAATCAACGGGGGGGCTTTGGCAATGAGCAGTTCTTC. This chain links TRBV7-9 with TRBJ2-1; 8 positions match TRBD2. Germline assignment: CDR1 SEHNR and CDR2 FQNEAQ (reference sequence). The V and J ends lost 5 bases and 6 bases, in that order; junction bases with no gene match: 12. This CDR3 is 16 amino acids long.

The chain has TRBV28 and TRBJ2-7; TRBD1 is a possible D gene (5 bases). The germline V gene encodes CDR1 MDHEN and CDR2 SYDVKM. The ends were cut back, 5 bases at V and 2 bases at J, with 7 bases in the middle. The CDR3 is 12 amino acids. The CDR3 bases are TGTGCCAGCAGTGACAGTCCCTACGAGCAGTACTTC. This gives the protein CASSDSPYEQYF.

The chain is built from TRBV6-5 and TRBJ1-2, with D unclear. Germline CDR1 is MNHEY and CDR2 is SVGAGI. The CDR3 extends over 15 amino acids. V lost 7 bases and J lost 6, with 21 bases in between. Here the CDR3 reads CASKAMGRWKDGYTF. The CDR3 region has the DNA TGTGCCAGCAAGGCCATGGGGAGGTGGAAGGATGGCTACACCTTC.

This chain uses TRBV7-9 with TRBJ2-5; the D is unclear. This CDR3 region has 12 residues. The germline gives CDR1 SEHNR, CDR2 FQNEAQ (reference sequence). V was pared by 5 bases and J by 2 bases, with 6 bases between. The CDR3: CASSLGQETQYF. The CDR3 DNA reads TGTGCCAGCAGCCTTGGTCAAGAGACCCAGTACTTC. The full variable domain, in which reference TRBV7-9 and TRBJ2-5 provide the parts outside the CDR3, is DTGVSQNPRHKITKRGQNVTFRCDPISEHNRLYWYRQTLGQGPEFLTYFQNEAQLEKSRLLSDRFSAERPKGSFSTLEIQRTEQGDSAMYLCASSLGQETQYFGPGTRLLVL.

This clone was recorded only once. The chain links TRBV29-1 to TRBJ1-4; D is uncertain. V shed 4 bases and J shed 8 bases, with 11 bases lying between them. The CDR3 covers 12 residues. Germline V gene data show CDR1 as SQVTM and CDR2 as ANQGSEA. The CDR3 loop reads CSVVGVGEKLFF. In DNA form, the CDR3 reads TGCAGCGTTGTCGGGGTAGGGGAAAAACTGTTTTTT.

The genes are TRBV27 and TRBJ1-5, with TRBD1 identical over 7 bases. CDR3 size: 18 residues. V gave up 6 bases and J gave up 0 bases; unmatched junction bases: 14. Germline assignment: CDR1 MNHEY and CDR2 SMNVEV (reference sequence). CDR3 protein: CASSPYRRGDYSNQPQHF. The CDR3 coding sequence is TGTGCCAGCAGCCCCTATCGCAGGGGGGATTATAGCAATCAGCCCCAGCATTTT.

The chain joins TRBV11-1 to TRBJ1-2; D remains unclear. The V and J ends lost 2 bases and 8 bases respectively, with 18 bases between them. This CDR3 contains 15 residues. Germline values: CDR1 SGHAT, CDR2 FQDESV (reference sequence). The CDR3 DNA is TGTGCCAGCAGCTTAACTGAAGTCCCGGGTGGAGGCTACACCTTC. This gives the protein CASSLTEVPGGGYTF.

The genes are TRBV29-1 and TRBJ1-2; 7 bases align to TRBD1. V lost 6 bases and J lost 0; bases outside the gene matches: 10. The CDR3 consists of 15 residues. Looked up from germline, CDR1 is SQVTM and CDR2 is ANQGSEA. The CDR3 sequence: CSVSTGSLSNYGYTF. The CDR3 DNA is TGCAGCGTGTCGACAGGGTCTCTTTCTAACTATGGCTACACCTTC.

The V and J genes are TRBV7-3 and TRBJ2-6; maybe TRBD1 (6 bases). Germline-derived CDR1 and CDR2 are SGHTA and FQGTGA. V was shortened by 2 bases and J by 0 bases, with 11 bases between the two germline ends. The CDR3 runs 17 residues. The CDR3 protein is CASSLRQAGSGANVLTF. The CDR3, as DNA: TGTGCCAGCAGCTTACGACAGGCTGGCTCTGGGGCCAACGTCCTGACTTTC.

This rearrangement joins TRBV6-5 to TRBJ1-4; the D is unclear. CDR3 length: 11 amino acids. CDR1 and CDR2 (germline): MNHEY, SVGAGI. Trimming took off 5 bases at V and 15 bases at J, with 13 bases between the two ends. The CDR3 bases are TGTGCCAGCAGTGGAGGAGCGACGATGTTTTTT. It yields the protein CASSGGATMFF.

The chain uses TRBV28 and TRBJ1-3, with unresolved D. V lost 1 base and J lost 3, with 13 bases in between. The CDR3 has 16 residues. Germline CDR1 reads MDHEN; CDR2 reads SYDVKM. The DNA of the CDR3 is TGTGCCAGCAGTTTATTTGTTATCAGGTATGGAAACACCATATATTTT. It codes for CASSLFVIRYGNTIYF.

V is TRBV4-3 and J is TRBJ1-3, with 11 bases fitting TRBD1. J gave up 2 bases and V 1 base, and 10 bases lay outside the gene matches. The CDR3 spans 19 residues. Germline-derived CDR1 and CDR2 are LGHNA and YSLEER. CDR3: CASSQGTAGQGVPGNTIYF. The DNA for the CDR3 is TGCGCCAGCAGCCAAGGAACTGCGGGACAGGGGGTACCTGGAAACACCATATATTTT.

This clone was detected a few times. The gene calls are TRBV18 and TRBJ2-7; D ambiguous. V dropped 3 bases and J dropped 6 bases, with 9 bases sitting between them. Per the germline V gene, CDR1 is KGHSH and CDR2 is LQKENI. The CDR3 has 12 residues. The CDR3 sequence: CASSPERSEQYF. The CDR3 region has the DNA TGTGCCAGCTCACCTGAGAGGAGCGAGCAGTACTTC.

The rearrangement links TRBV7-9 to TRBJ2-3; TRBD1 agrees at 10 bases. This CDR3 region has 15 residues. Germline CDR1 is SEHNR and CDR2 is FQNEAQ (reference sequence). Trimming at V came to 5 bases and at J to 0 bases, leaving 2 bases not matched to a gene. DNA of the CDR3: TGTGCCAGCAGCGACAGGGGGCCTAGCACAGATACGCAGTATTTT. Its protein product is CASSDRGPSTDTQYF.

V gene TRBV19 combines with J gene TRBJ2-7; 10 positions agree with TRBD1. From germline, CDR1 is LNHDA and CDR2 SQIVND (reference sequence). This CDR3 contains 15 residues. V dropped 7 bases and J dropped 1; count of bases not matched to a gene: 7. CDR3: CASNRGQGLSYEQYF. The CDR3 coding sequence is TGTGCCAGTAATAGGGGACAGGGGCTTTCCTACGAGCAGTACTTC.

The CDR3 protein is CASSQVGNTIYF. The CDR3 nucleotides are TGCGCCAGCAGCCAAGTCGGAAACACCATATATTTT. The rearrangement links TRBV4-3 to TRBJ1-3; no firm D call. V was pared by 1 base and J by 4 bases, with 2 bases between. The CDR3 totals 12 residues. Germline V lookup: CDR1 LGHNA, CDR2 YSLEER.

The chain employs TRBV7-2 and TRBJ2-4, with a weak D call TRBD1 (5 bases). Germline CDR1 and CDR2: SGHTA and FQGNSA. Trimming cost V 2 bases and J 9 bases, with 14 bases left between them. This CDR3 has 14 residues. CDR3 sequence (DNA): TGTGCCAGCAGCTTATCGGTGCAGGGCAGCATTCAGTACTTC. Translation gives CASSLSVQGSIQYF.

This chain connects TRBV27 to TRBJ1-2, with no clear D. Per the germline V gene, CDR1 is MNHEY and CDR2 is SMNVEV (reference sequence). With 5 bases removed from V and 8 bases from J, the gap between germline ends came to 18 bases. The CDR3 length is 14 residues. The CDR3 DNA is TGTGCCAGCAGTCAACGTGGAGGTCTTGAGGGCTACACCTTC. Its protein is CASSQRGGLEGYTF.

The chain employs TRBV7-3 and TRBJ2-7; D gene uncertain. The CDR3 loop spans 12 amino acids. The germline V and J ends were trimmed by 4 bases and 6 bases, with 10 bases remaining between them. Germline V gives CDR1 SGHTA, CDR2 FQGTGA. This CDR3 reads CASSSLAGEQYF. CDR3 sequence (DNA): TGTGCCAGCAGCTCCTTAGCAGGCGAGCAGTACTTC.

The rearrangement links TRBV18 to TRBJ1-6, with D maybe TRBD1 (6 bases). Trimming took off 2 bases at V and 7 bases at J, with 9 bases between the two ends. There are 14 residues in the CDR3. Germline V lookup: CDR1 KGHSH, CDR2 LQKENI. The CDR3 loop is CASSPDRKNSPLHF. For the CDR3, the DNA is TGTGCCAGCTCACCAGACAGGAAGAATTCACCCCTCCACTTT. Full variable domain (rest looked up from reference TRBV18 and TRBJ1-6): NAGVMQNPRHLVRRRGQEARLRCSPMKGHSHVYWYRQLPEEGLKFMVYLQKENIIDESGMPKERFSAEFPKEGPSILRIQQVVRGDSAAYFCASSPDRKNSPLHFGNGTRLTVT.